This TCR beta chain emerged from a study of blood T cell repertoires in COVID-19 (dated by TCRdb to the early 2020s). Background on the whole study: Collaborator samples came from the United States, Italy and Spain and covered acute and convalescent phases of COVID-19. The samples were drawn from the first 160 participants of the ongoing ImmuneRACE study and from 950 to 1,500 subjects provided by 6 global collaborators. The dataset comprised deeply sampled blood TCRbeta repertoires from subjects exposed to, actively infected with, or recovered from COVID-19. The prospective study material was composed of cDNA or gDNA derived from T cells, B-cell-depleted T cells, or PBMCs. Where available, HLA class I and class II types were taken from metadata supplied by the sample provider and were not determined by assay-based typing. The repertoires were released in a freely available public database intended as a resource for research on the immune response to SARS-CoV-2. The sample metadata nearly always contained a de-identified subject ID, COVID-19 status, age in years and sex. The paper's findings and limits, for the study overall: The amount of clinical and demographic metadata varied by source and participant and was provided uncurated.

The immunoSEQ Assay, a bias-controlled multiplex PCR, was used to amplify TCRbeta CDR3 regions from genomic DNA. In the authors' own workflow: Within the assay, amplification of reference gene primers was used to estimate how many nucleated cells each sample contained. Sequence reads were collapsed and filtered to measure the absolute abundance of every unique TCRbeta CDR3 rearrangement. For each sample, productive Simpson clonality was calculated by taking the square root of Simpson's diversity index across productive rearrangements. Held by TCRdb, this immuneACCESS table contains in-frame sequences only and omits some clones. Under half of the omission traces to an unresolved V gene where checked; the cause of the rest is unknown. V and J calls and clone size are given by that table; D and trimming were obtained from the DNA. Within this sample are roughly 250,000 clones, with approximately 79% of them counted one time only. Clones ranked in the top ten supply 3% to 4% of the sample.

CDR1 GTSNPN and CDR2 SVGIG are derived from the germline V gene (reference sequence). V is shortened by 4 bases, J by 7 bases, and the region joining them spans 11 bases. Its CDR3 holds 11 amino acids, cysteine through phenylalanine. CDR3 DNA is the only sequence kept; it has 33 bases, read in frame from the first base. Details on this clone: Its antigen remains unidentified. No much larger clonotype is one base removed from it; base qualities were not supplied.

Each collaborating institution followed its own protocols to collect whole blood in K2EDTA tubes. Collaborator samples were shipped for TCRbeta analysis as frozen whole blood, isolated PBMCs, or DNA extracted from either sample type. The sample comprised peripheral blood. The chain was built from TRBV30 and TRBJ2-7; possibly the D gene is TRBD1, per 5 matching bases. The source is a woman between 35 and 50 years old with active or convalescent COVID-19. CDR3 loop: CAWIQGREQYF. The sequenced DNA is TGTGCCTGGATTCAGGGTCGGGAGCAGTACTTC.